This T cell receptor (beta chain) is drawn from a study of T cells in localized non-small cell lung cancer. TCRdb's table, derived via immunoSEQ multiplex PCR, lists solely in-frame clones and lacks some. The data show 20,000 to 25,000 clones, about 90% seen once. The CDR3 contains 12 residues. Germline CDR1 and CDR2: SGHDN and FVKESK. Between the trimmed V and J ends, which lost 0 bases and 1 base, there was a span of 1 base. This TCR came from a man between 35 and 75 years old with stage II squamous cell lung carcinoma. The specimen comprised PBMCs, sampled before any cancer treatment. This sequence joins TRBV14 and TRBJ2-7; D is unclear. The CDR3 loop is CASSQESYEQYF. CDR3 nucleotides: TGTGCCAGCAGCCAAGAATCCTACGAGCAGTACTTC. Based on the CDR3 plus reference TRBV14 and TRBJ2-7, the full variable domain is EAGVTQFPSHSVIEKGQTVTLRCDPISGHDNLYWYRRVMGKEIKFLLHFVKESKQDESGMPNNRFLAERTGGTYSTLKVQPAELEDSGVYFCASSQESYEQYFGPGTRLTVT.